This is a list of T cell receptor beta chains from one sample in a study of T cell repertoires in cytomegalovirus infection. TCRdb re-derived calls from the reads in MiXCR, one entry per CDR3 protein. Among around 180,000 distinct CDR3 sequences listed, approximately 20% were seen once. Material for sequencing was PBMCs. These receptor sequences come from a human donor in good health (CMV status not recorded). Some clones in this sample may be carry-over from other donors' samples. The CDR3 runs from the conserved cysteine through the conserved F or W. D genes are given only for firm matches. Expanded clones are given a class, and other clones once, few, many or no size at all.

d_call,clone_size,j_call,v_call,cdr3_aa
-,few,TRBJ2-7,TRBV7-2,CASSLAVTDYEQYF
-,-,TRBJ2-2,TRBV3-1,CASSQRGSGELFF
-,-,TRBJ1-3,TRBV20-1,CSAIEASTGNTIYF
-,-,TRBJ1-1,TRBV2,CASSEDNYGAFF
-,few,TRBJ1-2,TRBV12-3/TRBV12-4,CASSFPGHSDYGYTF
TRBD1,-,TRBJ2-7,TRBV29-1,CSVADRAGTYEQYF
TRBD1,-,TRBJ1-6,TRBV6-2/TRBV6-3,CASSQGQGRSGNSPLHF
TRBD2,few,TRBJ2-5,TRBV20-1,CSARGLAVQETQYF
TRBD1,few,TRBJ2-7,TRBV4-1,CASSQPGTGFNEQYF
TRBD1,few,TRBJ2-5,TRBV19,CASSIGTGGQETQYF
-,once,TRBJ1-2,TRBV20-1,CSARPPGERRLYGYTF
TRBD1,few,TRBJ2-6,TRBV5-1,CASSLLGTGVANVLTF
TRBD2,-,TRBJ2-1,TRBV4-3,CASSQDSLADQFF
-,-,TRBJ2-5,TRBV5-6,CASSRGGRETQYF
-,few,TRBJ2-3,TRBV6-6,CASSGAAPQYF
-,-,TRBJ2-1,TRBV5-1,CASSLATSPPVSYNEQFF
-,-,TRBJ2-1,TRBV12-3/TRBV12-4,CASSFNGGNEQFF
-,-,TRBJ1-2,TRBV20-1,CSAGHGGADYGYTF
TRBD2,few,TRBJ2-1,TRBV20-1,CSARGTSGRNNEQFF
-,few,TRBJ2-7,TRBV7-2,CASSLTGSAGEQYF
TRBD2,-,TRBJ2-1,TRBV6-2/TRBV6-3,CASTPGRAGIGEQFF
TRBD2,-,TRBJ2-1,TRBV10-3,CAISGSREEQFF
-,many,TRBJ2-7,TRBV7-8,CASSSAPRDSYEQYF
TRBD1,few,TRBJ2-4,TRBV2,CASSEAMTGLYF
TRBD2,many,TRBJ2-7,TRBV7-2,CASSPEPRGGGEQYF
-,few,TRBJ1-2,TRBV12-3/TRBV12-4,CASSLKGHGYTF
-,few,TRBJ1-2,TRBV7-2,CASSLGGLVGYGYTF
TRBD1,few,TRBJ2-6,TRBV20-1,CSARDPGQGALGANVLTF
TRBD2,many,TRBJ2-2,TRBV6-2/TRBV6-3,CASSRTSLNANTGELFF
-,few,TRBJ2-7,TRBV2,CASSESLIYEQYF
TRBD2,few,TRBJ2-1,TRBV20-1,CSAVTGTSADNEQFF
-,large,TRBJ2-7,TRBV7-2,CASSLQGPRSEQYF
-,-,TRBJ2-3,TRBV18,CASSLKSGTDTQYF